The 21 T cell receptor beta chains below come from one sample, sequenced in a study of control samples from healthy donors and cancer patients. The data were produced by immunoSEQ multiplex PCR, yet TCRdb's version contains in-frame clones alone and is incomplete. This table holds 22,000 or so clones, around 85% found once. Input material: PBMCs. These receptors came from a man in his sixties with head and neck cancer.

V gene TRBV4-1 combines with J gene TRBJ2-2; TRBD1 matches 9 bases. The V gene end was trimmed by 3 bases and the J gene end by 5 bases; junction bases not matched to a gene: 4. Germline V gene data show CDR1 as MGHRA and CDR2 as YSYEKL. The CDR3 is 15 residues long. This CDR3 is CASSHGQGWTGELFF. The CDR3 bases are TGCGCCAGCAGCCACGGACAGGGGTGGACCGGGGAGCTGTTTTTT.

This chain links TRBV7-9 with TRBJ2-1, with TRBD2 identical over 14 bases. Germline V CDR1 and CDR2: SEHNR, FQNEAQ (reference sequence). The ends lost 5 bases at V and 2 bases at J; junction bases unmatched: 8. This CDR3 is built from 18 residues. DNA for the CDR3: TGTGCCAGCAGCCTCCTGACTAGCGGGAGGGCAACCTACAATGAGCAGTTCTTC. It translates to CASSLLTSGRATYNEQFF.

The chain uses TRBV18 and TRBJ2-7, with D perhaps matching TRBD1 (6 bases). Germline lookup yields CDR1 KGHSH and CDR2 LQKENI. V was clipped by 6 bases and J by 3 bases, with 12 bases between them. The CDR3 has 13 residues. CDR3 loop: CASSPGTLYEQYV. The CDR3 coding sequence is TGTGCCAGCTCCCCCGGGACACTCTACGAGCAGTACGTC.

The chain links TRBV5-1 to TRBJ1-1; 7 nucleotides agree with TRBD1. Germline V gene lookup returns CDR1 SGHRS and CDR2 YFSETQ. V gave up 4 bases and J gave up 4 bases; unmatched junction bases: 10. This CDR3 has 15 residues. The CDR3 loop reads CASSQLYRGGTEAFF. The CDR3, as DNA: TGCGCCAGCAGCCAACTATACAGGGGTGGCACTGAAGCTTTCTTT.

This chain joins TRBV11-3 and TRBJ2-3, with TRBD2 identical over 14 bases. V shed 5 bases, J shed 3 bases, and the junction held 4 bases outside the gene matches. Germline CDR1 reads SGHNT; CDR2 reads YENEEA. CDR3 length: 16 residues. The CDR3 bases are TGTGCCAGCAGCCCCGGACTAGCGGGAGGAACAGATACGCAGTATTTT. It translates to CASSPGLAGGTDTQYF.

A single count supports this clone. This sequence joins TRBV6-1 and TRBJ1-2; no clear D gene. CDR1 and CDR2 (germline): MNHNS, SASEGT. CDR3 length: 15 amino acids. Trimming took 0 bases from V and 2 from J, leaving 10 bases between them. The CDR3, as DNA: TGTGCCAGCAGTGAAGCAGTAGGGCCCAACTATGGCTACACCTTC. Amino acids: CASSEAVGPNYGYTF.

The V gene is TRBV3-1 (or the pseudogene TRBV3-2), the J gene TRBJ2-6; D unclear. The CDR3 spans 18 residues. Trimming left V 6 bases short and J 2 bases short, with 20 bases between. The germline CDR1 and CDR2 sequences are LGHDT and YNNKEL (reference sequence). In DNA, the CDR3 is TGTGCCAGCAGGGGCAGTGCAGGCCTTAGCCCTGGGGCCAACGTCCTGACTTTC. This encodes CASRGSAGLSPGANVLTF.

About this clone itself: This same CDR3 is encoded by further DNA sequences in the sample. V usage is TRBV3-1 (or the pseudogene TRBV3-2) and J usage is TRBJ2-5; D uncertain. The length of the CDR3 is 13 residues. CDR1 LGHDT and CDR2 YNNKEL come from the germline V gene (reference sequence). V lost 5 bases and J lost 4, with 11 bases in between. The CDR3 sequence: CASSLGWGETQYF. The CDR3, as DNA: TGTGCCAGCAGCTTAGGGTGGGGAGAGACCCAGTACTTC.

The chain carries TRBV2 and TRBJ2-7; 11 nucleotides align to TRBD2. Per the germline V gene, CDR1 is SNHLY and CDR2 is FYNNEI. Unmatched junction bases numbered 8, after V lost 6 bases and J lost 1 base. This CDR3 contains 16 residues. CDR3 loop: CASSPVLAGVSYEQYV. CDR3 nucleotides: TGTGCCAGCAGCCCGGTACTAGCGGGGGTATCCTACGAGCAGTACGTC.

The V call is TRBV29-1, the J call TRBJ1-1; no reliable D call. From germline, CDR1 is SQVTM and CDR2 ANQGSEA. The CDR3 has 12 residues. Between the trimmed V and J ends, which lost 2 bases and 0 bases, there was a span of 4 bases. The CDR3 loop reads CSVESMNTEAFF. In nucleotides, the CDR3 is TGCAGCGTTGAAAGCATGAACACTGAAGCTTTCTTT.

V is TRBV5-1 and J is TRBJ2-5; 7 bases fit TRBD1. This CDR3 has 12 residues. The V gene end was trimmed by 7 bases and the J gene end by 1 base; junction bases not matched to a gene: 1. Germline CDR1 and CDR2: SGHRS and YFSETQ. Here the CDR3 reads CASGQVQETQYF. DNA for the CDR3: TGCGCCAGCGGACAGGTCCAAGAGACCCAGTACTTC.

This sequence joins TRBV7-9 and TRBJ2-2; D tentatively reads TRBD1 or TRBD2 (5 bases each). CDR1 is SEHNR and CDR2 is FQNEAQ in the germline V gene (reference sequence). This CDR3 comprises 14 residues. V lost 5 bases and J 5 bases, leaving 12 bases between the germline ends. The CDR3 here is CASSRGGGTGELFF. Here the CDR3 DNA reads TGTGCCAGCAGCCGGGGCGGAGGAACCGGGGAGCTGTTTTTT.

The chain joins TRBV5-1 to TRBJ1-4; D ambiguous. Germline V gene lookup returns CDR1 SGHRS and CDR2 YFSETQ. CDR3 size: 13 residues. V dropped 5 bases and J dropped 0 bases, with 5 bases sitting between them. CDR3: CASSPSTNEKLFF. The CDR3 DNA reads as TGCGCCAGCAGTCCGTCAACTAATGAAAAACTGTTTTTT.

This clone was found once. J is TRBJ2-7 and V is TRBV7-9; TRBD1 matches at 8 bases. The trim removed 1 base at V and 7 bases at J, leaving 6 bases unmatched. The CDR3 covers 14 residues. Germline CDR1 SEHNR, CDR2 FQNEAQ (reference sequence). The chain's CDR3 is CASSLVQGAGEQYF. DNA for the CDR3: TGTGCCAGCAGCTTAGTTCAGGGGGCAGGAGAGCAGTACTTC.

V and J are TRBV21-1 and TRBJ2-1; no check of the table's D call, TRBD1, against the DNA was made. TRBV21-1 is a listed pseudogene. The CDR3 sequence is 17 residues long. CDR3 coding DNA: TGTGCCAGCACCTCAAAGGTGGACAAAAGCTCCTACAATGAGCAGTTCTTC. Amino acid sequence: CASTSKVDKSSYNEQFF.

V usage is TRBV2 and J usage is TRBJ2-2, with 15 bases aligning to TRBD2. Germline V gives CDR1 SNHLY, CDR2 FYNNEI. Trimming took 3 bases from V and 5 from J; bases not matched to a gene: 10. The CDR3 has 19 residues. CDR3 bases: TGTGCCAGCAGTGACTCGGGACTAGCGGGAGGTGAAAGTACCGGGGAGCTGTTTTTT. Translated: CASSDSGLAGGESTGELFF.

This chain connects TRBV5-1 to TRBJ1-1; a weak D match, TRBD1 (5 bases). This CDR3 has 14 amino acids. V dropped 4 bases and J dropped 8 bases, with 18 bases sitting between them. Germline V gene lookup returns CDR1 SGHRS and CDR2 YFSETQ. The CDR3 loop is CASSPSPSGPEAFF. CDR3 nucleotides: TGCGCCAGCAGCCCATCCCCCTCAGGGCCCGAAGCTTTCTTT. Together with reference TRBV5-1 and TRBJ1-1, the CDR3 gives the full variable domain: KAGVTQTPRYLIKTRGQQVTLSCSPISGHRSVSWYQQTPGQGLQFLFEYFSETQRNKGNFPGRFSGRQFSNSRSEMNVSTLELGDSALYLCASSPSPSGPEAFFGQGTRLTVV.

This clone has just one count. This rearrangement joins TRBV7-9 to TRBJ1-3; TRBD1 is a possible D gene (5 bases). CDR1 and CDR2 from the germline V gene are SEHNR and FQNEAQ (reference sequence). This CDR3 has 15 amino acids. Trimming left V 2 bases short and J 2 bases short, with 10 bases between. The CDR3 DNA reads as TGTGCCAGCAGCTTACAGGGTAGTCCTGGAAACACCATATATTTT. Its protein is CASSLQGSPGNTIYF.

This chain uses TRBV6-6 with TRBJ1-5; 8 bases match TRBD1. Losses at the gene ends were 6 bases for V and 7 bases for J; bases not matched to a gene: 8. The germline V gene has CDR1 MNHNY and CDR2 SVGAGI (reference sequence). The CDR3 loop spans 14 amino acids. The CDR3, as DNA: TGTGCCAGCAGCAATTCAGGGGGCTGGCAGCCCCAGCATTTT. Translated: CASSNSGGWQPQHF.

This rearrangement joins TRBV13 to TRBJ2-3; D call uncertain. V shed 7 bases and J shed 1 base, with 12 bases lying between them. Germline values: CDR1 PRHDT, CDR2 FYEKMQ (reference sequence). The CDR3 contains 14 residues. The CDR3 spells CASTTGRGTDTQYF. In nucleotides, the CDR3 is TGTGCCAGCACCACCGGCCGGGGCACAGATACGCAGTATTTT. Supplemented by reference TRBV13 and TRBJ2-3, the full variable domain reads AAGVIQSPRHLIKEKRETATLKCYPIPRHDTVYWYQQGPGQDPQFLISFYEKMQSDKGSIPDRFSAQQFSDYHSELNMSSLELGDSALYFCASTTGRGTDTQYFGPGTRLTVL.

This clone came up once. The CDR3 region is CASSQVSDYTDTQYF. The CDR3, as DNA: TGTGCCAGCAGCCAAGTTAGCGACTACACAGATACGCAGTATTTT. The rearrangement joins TRBV3-1 (or the pseudogene TRBV3-2) to TRBJ2-3; possible D gene TRBD2, 5 bases. V lost 1 base to trimming and J lost 2 bases, with 10 bases between them. Looked up from germline, CDR1 is LGHDT and CDR2 is YNNKEL (reference sequence). This CDR3 comprises 15 residues.